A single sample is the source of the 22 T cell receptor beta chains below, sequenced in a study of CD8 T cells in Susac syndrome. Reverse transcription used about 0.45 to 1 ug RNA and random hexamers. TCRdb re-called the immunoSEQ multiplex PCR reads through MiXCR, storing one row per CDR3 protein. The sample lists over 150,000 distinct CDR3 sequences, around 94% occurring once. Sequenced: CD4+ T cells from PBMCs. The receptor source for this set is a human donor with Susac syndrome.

The CDR3 DNA is TGCAGTGCTAGAGGCGGGGAAGATAGACAGCCCCAGCATTTT. Translating gives CSARGGEDRQPQHF. The rearrangement joins TRBV20-1 to TRBJ1-5; no clear D. Trimming stripped 1 base from V and 7 bases from J, with 14 bases between. CDR3 size: 14 residues. Germline CDR1 reads DFQATT; CDR2 reads SNEGSKA (reference sequence).

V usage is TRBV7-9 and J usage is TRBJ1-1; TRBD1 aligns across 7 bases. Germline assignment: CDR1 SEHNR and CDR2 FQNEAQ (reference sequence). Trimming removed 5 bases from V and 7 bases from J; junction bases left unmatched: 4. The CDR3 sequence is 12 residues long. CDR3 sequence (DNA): TGTGCCAGCAGCGCCTGGGACAGTGAAGCTTTCTTT. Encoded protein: CASSAWDSEAFF.

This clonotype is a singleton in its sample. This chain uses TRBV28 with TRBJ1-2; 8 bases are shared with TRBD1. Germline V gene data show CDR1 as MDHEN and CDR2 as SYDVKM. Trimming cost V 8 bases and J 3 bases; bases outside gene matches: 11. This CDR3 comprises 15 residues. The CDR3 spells CASVTQAGGYYGYTF. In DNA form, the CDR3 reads TGTGCCAGCGTAACCCAGGCAGGGGGCTACTATGGCTACACCTTC.

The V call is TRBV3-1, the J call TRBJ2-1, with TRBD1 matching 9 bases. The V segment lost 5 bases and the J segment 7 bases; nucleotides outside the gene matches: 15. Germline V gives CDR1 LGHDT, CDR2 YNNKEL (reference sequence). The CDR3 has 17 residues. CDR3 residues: CASSFRTGAFLRNEQFF. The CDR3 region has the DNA TGTGCCAGCAGCTTCCGGACAGGGGCCTTCCTTAGAAATGAGCAGTTCTTC.

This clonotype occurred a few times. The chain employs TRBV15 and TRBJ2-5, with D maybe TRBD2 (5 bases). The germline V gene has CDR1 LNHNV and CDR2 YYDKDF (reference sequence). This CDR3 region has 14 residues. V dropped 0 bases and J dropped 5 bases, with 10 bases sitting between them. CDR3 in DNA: TGTGCCACCAGCAGAGATCGGGGAAGGGAGACCCAGTACTTC. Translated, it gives CATSRDRGRETQYF.

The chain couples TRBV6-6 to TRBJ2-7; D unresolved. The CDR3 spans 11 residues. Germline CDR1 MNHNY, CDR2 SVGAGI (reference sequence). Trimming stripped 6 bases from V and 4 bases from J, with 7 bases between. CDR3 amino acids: CASSQLYEQYF. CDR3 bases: TGTGCCAGCAGCCAGCTTTACGAGCAGTACTTC.

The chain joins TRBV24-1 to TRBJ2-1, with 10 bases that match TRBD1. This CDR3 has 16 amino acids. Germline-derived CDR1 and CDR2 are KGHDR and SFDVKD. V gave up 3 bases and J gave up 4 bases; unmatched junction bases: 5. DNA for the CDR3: TGTGCCACCAGTGATCCCGGGACAGGGGTGTACAATGAGCAGTTCTTC. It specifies CATSDPGTGVYNEQFF.

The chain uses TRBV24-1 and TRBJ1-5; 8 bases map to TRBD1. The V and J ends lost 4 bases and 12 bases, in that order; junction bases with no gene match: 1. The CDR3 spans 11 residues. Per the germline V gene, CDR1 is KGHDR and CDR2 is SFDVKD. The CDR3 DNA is TGTGCCACCAGTGACGACAGGGGCCAGCATTTT. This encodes CATSDDRGQHF.

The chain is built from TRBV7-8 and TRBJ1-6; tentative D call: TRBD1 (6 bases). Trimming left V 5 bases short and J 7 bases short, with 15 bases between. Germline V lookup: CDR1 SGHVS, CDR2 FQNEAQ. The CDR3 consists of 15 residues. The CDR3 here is CASSPRDIANSPLHF. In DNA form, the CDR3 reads TGTGCCAGCAGCCCGAGGGACATCGCCAATTCACCCCTCCACTTT.

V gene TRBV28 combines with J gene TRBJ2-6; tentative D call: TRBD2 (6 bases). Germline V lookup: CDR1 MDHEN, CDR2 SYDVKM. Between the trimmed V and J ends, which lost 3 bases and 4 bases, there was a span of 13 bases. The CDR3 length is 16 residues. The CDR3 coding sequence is TGTGCCAGCAGTTTGGGGGGACCGGTGGGGGCCAACGTCCTGACTTTC. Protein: CASSLGGPVGANVLTF.

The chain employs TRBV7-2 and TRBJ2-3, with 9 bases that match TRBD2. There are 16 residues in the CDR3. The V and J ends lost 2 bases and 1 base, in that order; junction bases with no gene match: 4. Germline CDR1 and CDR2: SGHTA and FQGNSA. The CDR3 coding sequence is TGTGCCAGCAGCTTACAATCTAGCGGGGGCACAGATACGCAGTATTTT. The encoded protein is CASSLQSSGGTDTQYF.

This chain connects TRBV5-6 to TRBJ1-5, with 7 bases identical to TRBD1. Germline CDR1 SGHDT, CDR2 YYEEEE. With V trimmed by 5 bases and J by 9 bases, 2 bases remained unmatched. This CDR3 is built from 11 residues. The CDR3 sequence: CASRQGRPQHF. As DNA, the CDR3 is TGTGCCAGCAGACAGGGGCGGCCCCAGCATTTT.

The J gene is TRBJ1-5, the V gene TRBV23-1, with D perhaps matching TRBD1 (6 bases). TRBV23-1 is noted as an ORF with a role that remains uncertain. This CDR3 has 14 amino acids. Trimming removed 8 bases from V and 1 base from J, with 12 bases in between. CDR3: CASRSRGSNQPQHF. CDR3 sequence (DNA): TGCGCCAGCCGTTCGAGGGGGAGCAATCAGCCCCAGCATTTT.

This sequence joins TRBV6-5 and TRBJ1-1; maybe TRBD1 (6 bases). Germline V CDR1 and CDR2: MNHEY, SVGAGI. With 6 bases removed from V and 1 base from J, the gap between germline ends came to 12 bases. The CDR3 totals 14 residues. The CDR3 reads CASRPGATNTEAFF. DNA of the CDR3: TGTGCCAGCAGGCCAGGGGCGACGAACACTGAAGCTTTCTTT.

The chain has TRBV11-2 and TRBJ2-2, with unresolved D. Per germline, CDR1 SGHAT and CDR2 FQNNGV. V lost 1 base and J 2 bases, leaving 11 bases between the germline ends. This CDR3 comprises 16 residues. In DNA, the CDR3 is TGTGCCAGCAGCTTAGTCCGGCCCTCTAACACCGGGGAGCTGTTTTTT. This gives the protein CASSLVRPSNTGELFF.

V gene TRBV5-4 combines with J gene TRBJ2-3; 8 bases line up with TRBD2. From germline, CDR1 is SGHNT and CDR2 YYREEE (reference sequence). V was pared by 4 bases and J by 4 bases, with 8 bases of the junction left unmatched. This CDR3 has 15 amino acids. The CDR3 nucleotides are TGTGCCAGCAGCCCCTCGGCAGCGGGAGCAGATACGCAGTATTTT. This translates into CASSPSAAGADTQYF.

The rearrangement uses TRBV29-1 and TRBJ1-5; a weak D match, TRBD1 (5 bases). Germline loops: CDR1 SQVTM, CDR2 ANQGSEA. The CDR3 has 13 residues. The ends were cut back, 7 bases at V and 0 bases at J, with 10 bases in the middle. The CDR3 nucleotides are TGCAGCGCTGAGACAGATAGCAATCAGCCCCAGCATTTT. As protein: CSAETDSNQPQHF.

The CDR3 DNA is TGTGCCAGCAGCTTAGACTACTCTAAACCTACAGATACGCAGTATTTT. This translates into CASSLDYSKPTDTQYF. The chain has TRBV7-8 and TRBJ2-3; no firm D call. Germline assignment: CDR1 SGHVS and CDR2 FQNEAQ. The CDR3 consists of 16 residues. Trimming left V 1 base short and J 3 bases short, with 14 bases between.

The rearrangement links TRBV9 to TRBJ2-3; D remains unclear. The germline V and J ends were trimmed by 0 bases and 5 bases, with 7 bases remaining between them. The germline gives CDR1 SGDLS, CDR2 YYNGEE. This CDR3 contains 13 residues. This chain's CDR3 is CASSVDQKDTQYF. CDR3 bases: TGTGCCAGCAGCGTAGACCAGAAAGATACGCAGTATTTT. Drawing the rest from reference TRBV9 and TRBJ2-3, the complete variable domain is DSGVTQTPKHLITATGQRVTLRCSPRSGDLSVYWYQQSLDQGLQFLIQYYNGEERAKGNILERFSAQQFPDLHSELNLSSLELGDSALYFCASSVDQKDTQYFGPGTRLTVL.

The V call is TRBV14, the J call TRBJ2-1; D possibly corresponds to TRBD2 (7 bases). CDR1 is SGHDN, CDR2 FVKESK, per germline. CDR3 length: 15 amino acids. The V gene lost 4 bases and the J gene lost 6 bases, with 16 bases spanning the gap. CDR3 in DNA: TGTGCCAGCAGCCGCGGACTAGGGGGGGTCAATGAGCAGTTCTTC. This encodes CASSRGLGGVNEQFF. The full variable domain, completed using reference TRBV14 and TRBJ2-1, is EAGVTQFPSHSVIEKGQTVTLRCDPISGHDNLYWYRRVMGKEIKFLLHFVKESKQDESGMPNNRFLAERTGGTYSTLKVQPAELEDSGVYFCASSRGLGGVNEQFFGPGTRLTVL.

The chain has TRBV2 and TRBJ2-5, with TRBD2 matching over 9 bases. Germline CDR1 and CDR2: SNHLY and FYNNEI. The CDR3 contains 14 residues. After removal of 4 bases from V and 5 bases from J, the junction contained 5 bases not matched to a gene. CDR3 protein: CASSAGLALETQYF. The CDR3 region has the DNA TGTGCCAGCAGTGCGGGACTAGCATTGGAGACCCAGTACTTC. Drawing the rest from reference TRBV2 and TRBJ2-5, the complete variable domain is EPEVTQTPSHQVTQMGQEVILRCVPISNHLYFYWYRQILGQKVEFLVSFYNNEISEKSEIFDDQFSVERPDGSNFTLKIRSTKLEDSAMYFCASSAGLALETQYFGPGTRLLVL.

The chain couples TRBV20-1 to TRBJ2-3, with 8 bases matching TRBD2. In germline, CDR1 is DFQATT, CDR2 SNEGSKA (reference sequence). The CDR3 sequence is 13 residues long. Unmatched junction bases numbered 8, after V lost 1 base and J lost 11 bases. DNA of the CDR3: TGCAGTGCTAGAGTCGCCGAGGGACTAGGGCAGTATTTT. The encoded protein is CSARVAEGLGQYF.